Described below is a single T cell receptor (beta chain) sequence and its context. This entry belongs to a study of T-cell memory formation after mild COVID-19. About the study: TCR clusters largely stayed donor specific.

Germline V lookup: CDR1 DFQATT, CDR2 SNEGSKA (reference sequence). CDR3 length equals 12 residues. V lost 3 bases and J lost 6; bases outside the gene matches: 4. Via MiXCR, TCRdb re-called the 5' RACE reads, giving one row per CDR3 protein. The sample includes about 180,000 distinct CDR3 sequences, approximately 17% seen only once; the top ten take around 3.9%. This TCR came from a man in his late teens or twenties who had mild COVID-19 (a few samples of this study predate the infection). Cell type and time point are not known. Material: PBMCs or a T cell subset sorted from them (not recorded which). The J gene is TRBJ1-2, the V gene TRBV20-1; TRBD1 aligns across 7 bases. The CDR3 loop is CSARRGQDGYTF. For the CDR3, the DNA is TGCAGTGCTAGGAGGGGGCAGGATGGCTACACCTTC.